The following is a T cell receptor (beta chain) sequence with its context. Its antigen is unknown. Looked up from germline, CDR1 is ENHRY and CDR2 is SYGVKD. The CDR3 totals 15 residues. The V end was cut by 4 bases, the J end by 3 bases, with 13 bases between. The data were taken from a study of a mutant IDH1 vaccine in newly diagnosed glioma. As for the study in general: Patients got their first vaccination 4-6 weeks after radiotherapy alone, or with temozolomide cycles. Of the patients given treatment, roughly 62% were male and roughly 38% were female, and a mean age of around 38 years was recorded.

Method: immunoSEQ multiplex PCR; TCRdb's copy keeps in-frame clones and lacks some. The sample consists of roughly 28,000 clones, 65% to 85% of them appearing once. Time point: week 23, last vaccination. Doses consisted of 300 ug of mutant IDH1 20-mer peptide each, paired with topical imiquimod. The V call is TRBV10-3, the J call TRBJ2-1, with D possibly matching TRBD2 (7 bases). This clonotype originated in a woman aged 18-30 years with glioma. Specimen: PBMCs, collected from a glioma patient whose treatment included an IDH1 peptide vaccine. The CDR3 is CAISASGGYYNEQFF. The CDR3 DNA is TGTGCCATCAGTGCGTCGGGGGGCTACTACAATGAGCAGTTCTTC.